This T cell receptor beta chain was identified in a study of T-cell memory formation after mild COVID-19. The CDR3 loop spans 17 amino acids. Looked up from germline, CDR1 is SGDLS and CDR2 is YYNGEE. The sample holds one count of this clonotype. Its cognate antigen is unknown. At one end the junction does not follow the germline gene, possibly because of a read error. Study-wide findings and caveats: CD4+ clones that contracted lay mainly in CM and EM; CD8+ ones lay in EMRA. Whether second-wave clones peaking at day 37 were SARS-CoV-2 specific went unconfirmed.

Using constant-segment primers, 5'RACE produced TCR alpha and TCR beta cDNA libraries carrying sample barcodes and UMIs. TCRdb passed the 5' RACE reads through MiXCR, listing each CDR3 protein once. This sample has under 450,000 distinct CDR3 sequences, with 20% to 25% found just once. The sequenced sample was PBMCs or a T cell subset sorted from them (not recorded which). This TCR was recovered from an adult woman who had mild COVID-19 (a few samples of this study predate the infection). Cell type and time point are not known. The J gene is TRBJ1-1, the V gene TRBV9; D not resolved. CDR3 protein: CASSVDGRYHENTVAFF. DNA of the CDR3: TGTGCCAGCAGCGTAGATGGGCGTTACCATGAGAACACTGTAGCTTTCTTT.